Sequencing of this T cell receptor beta chain was carried out in a study of OX40 agonist ivuxolimab in advanced cancers. Study-wide results and caveats: Relatively little clonal expansion, among the lowest observed, appeared in partial responders at 0.1-3.0 mg/kg.

Note on this clone: Its specificity is not known.

CDR1 MDHEN and CDR2 SYDVKM come from the germline V gene. The V end was cut by 3 bases, the J end by 4 bases, with 3 bases between. This CDR3 region has 11 residues. Assay used: immunoSEQ multiplex PCR; TCRdb lists only in-frame clones, some missing. Of around 58,000 clones listed, about 87% are singletons. V is TRBV28 and J is TRBJ2-5; D remains unclear. The clonotype originates from an adult with an advanced solid tumor such as melanoma, head and neck, liver or kidney cancer. This specimen was CD4+ or CD8+ T cells sorted from blood, taken in a trial of the OX40 agonist ivuxolimab. The CDR3, as DNA: TGTGCCAGCAGTTTTGGAGAGACCCAGTACTTC. It translates to CASSFGETQYF.